Below, one T cell receptor beta chain is given with its context. What it recognizes is unknown. TCRdb reprocessed the PCR reads via MiXCR and lists one record per CDR3 protein. The sample includes over 60,000 distinct CDR3 sequences, under 20% of them seen just once. This specimen comes from a study of molecular identifiers for immune sequencing clone quantification. Study conclusions and caveats: Clonotypes topping 20 RNA copies carried over 97% of effector molecules but under 1% of naive ones.

Sequencing was performed on naive CD8+ T cells from blood, with Jurkat cell RNA spiked in. Noted subset: FACS-sorted CD8+CD4-CCR7+CD45RA+ naive T cells. This clonotype was sampled from a human donor in good health. Some libraries in this study had Jurkat cell RNA spiked in.

CDR3: CASSLLGGSLANEQFF. DNA for the CDR3: TGTGCCAGCAGCTTACTAGGAGGGTCACTAGCTAATGAGCAGTTCTTC. This rearrangement joins TRBV7-9 to TRBJ2-1; TRBD2 might be the D (6 bases). CDR3 length: 16 amino acids. The germline CDR1 and CDR2 sequences are SEHNR and FQNEAQ (reference sequence). The germline V and J ends were trimmed by 2 bases and 7 bases, with 18 bases remaining between them. Variable domain in full (rest from reference TRBV7-9 and TRBJ2-1): DTGVSQNPRHKITKRGQNVTFRCDPISEHNRLYWYRQTLGQGPEFLTYFQNEAQLEKSRLLSDRFSAERPKGSFSTLEIQRTEQGDSAMYLCASSLLGGSLANEQFFGPGTRLTVL.